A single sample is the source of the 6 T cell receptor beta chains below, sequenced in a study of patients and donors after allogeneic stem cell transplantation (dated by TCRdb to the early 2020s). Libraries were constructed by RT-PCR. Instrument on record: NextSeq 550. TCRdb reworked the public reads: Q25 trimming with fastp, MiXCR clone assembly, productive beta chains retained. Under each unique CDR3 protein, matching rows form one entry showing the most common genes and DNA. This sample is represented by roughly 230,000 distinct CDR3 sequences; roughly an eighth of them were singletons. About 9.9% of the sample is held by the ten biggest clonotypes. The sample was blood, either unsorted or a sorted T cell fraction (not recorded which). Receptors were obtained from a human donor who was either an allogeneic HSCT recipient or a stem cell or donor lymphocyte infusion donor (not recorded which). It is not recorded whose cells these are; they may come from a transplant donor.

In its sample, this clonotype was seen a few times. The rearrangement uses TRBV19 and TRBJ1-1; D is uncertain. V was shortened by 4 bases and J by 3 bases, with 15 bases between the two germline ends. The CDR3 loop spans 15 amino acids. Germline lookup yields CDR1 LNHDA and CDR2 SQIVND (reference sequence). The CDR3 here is CASSTPGEMDTEAFF. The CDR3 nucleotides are TGTGCCAGTAGTACCCCTGGGGAGATGGACACTGAAGCTTTCTTT.

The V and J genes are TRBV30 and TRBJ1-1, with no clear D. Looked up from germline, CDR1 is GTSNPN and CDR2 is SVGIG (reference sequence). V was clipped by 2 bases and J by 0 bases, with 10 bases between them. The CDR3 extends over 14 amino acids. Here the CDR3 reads CAWSNGRMNTEAFF. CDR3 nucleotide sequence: TGTGCCTGGAGTAACGGACGGATGAACACTGAAGCTTTCTTT.

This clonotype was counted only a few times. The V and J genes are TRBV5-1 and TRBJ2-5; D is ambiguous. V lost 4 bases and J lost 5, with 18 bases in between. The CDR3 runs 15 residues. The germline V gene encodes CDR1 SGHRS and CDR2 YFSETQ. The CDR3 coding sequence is TGCGCCAGCAGCCCCGTGGGCGAGTTAGGGGAGACCCAGTACTTC. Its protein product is CASSPVGELGETQYF.

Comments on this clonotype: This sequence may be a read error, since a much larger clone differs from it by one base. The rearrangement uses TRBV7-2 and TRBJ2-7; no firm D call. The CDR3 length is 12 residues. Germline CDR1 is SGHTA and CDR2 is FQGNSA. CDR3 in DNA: TGTGCCAGCAGCGTAAGTTCCTACGAGCAGTGCTTC. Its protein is CASSVSSYEQCF.

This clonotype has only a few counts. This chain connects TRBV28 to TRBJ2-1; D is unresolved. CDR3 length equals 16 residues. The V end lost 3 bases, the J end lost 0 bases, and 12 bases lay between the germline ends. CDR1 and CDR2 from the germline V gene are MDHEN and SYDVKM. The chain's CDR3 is CASSLELPSSYNEQFF. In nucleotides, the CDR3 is TGTGCCAGCAGTTTGGAGCTCCCGAGCTCCTACAATGAGCAGTTCTTC.

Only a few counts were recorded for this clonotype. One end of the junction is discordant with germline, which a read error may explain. CDR3 coding DNA: TGTGCCAGCAGAATAGCACAGGGTAGGGAGTCTTTT. Amino acids: CASRIAQGRESF. The gene calls are TRBV12-3 or TRBV12-4 and TRBJ1-4; perhaps TRBD1 as D (6 bases). The CDR3 sequence is 12 residues long.